The source of this TCR beta chain is a study of T cells after yellow fever vaccination. Trimming stripped 4 bases from V and 13 bases from J, with 19 bases between. Germline loops: CDR1 MNHEY, CDR2 SVGAGI. This CDR3 comprises 14 residues. General observations from the study: Peaking on day 5 versus 15, the secondary response was faster but weaker.

One entry per CDR3 protein results from TCRdb running MiXCR on the 5' RACE reads. The sample has about 220,000 distinct CDR3 sequences; around 3.1% are singletons. Many counts were recorded for this clonotype. Its matching antigen is unknown. The sequence was collected from a man aged 18-30 years who received the YFV17D yellow fever vaccine. This sequence joins TRBV6-5 and TRBJ2-2; tentative D call: TRBD1 (6 bases). The specimen was CD4+ T cells sorted from PBMCs, collected 10 days after the yellow fever booster vaccination. Here the CDR3 reads CASSSQGMPGRLFF. Written as DNA, the CDR3 is TGTGCCAGCAGTTCCCAGGGGATGCCGGGGAGGCTGTTTTTT.